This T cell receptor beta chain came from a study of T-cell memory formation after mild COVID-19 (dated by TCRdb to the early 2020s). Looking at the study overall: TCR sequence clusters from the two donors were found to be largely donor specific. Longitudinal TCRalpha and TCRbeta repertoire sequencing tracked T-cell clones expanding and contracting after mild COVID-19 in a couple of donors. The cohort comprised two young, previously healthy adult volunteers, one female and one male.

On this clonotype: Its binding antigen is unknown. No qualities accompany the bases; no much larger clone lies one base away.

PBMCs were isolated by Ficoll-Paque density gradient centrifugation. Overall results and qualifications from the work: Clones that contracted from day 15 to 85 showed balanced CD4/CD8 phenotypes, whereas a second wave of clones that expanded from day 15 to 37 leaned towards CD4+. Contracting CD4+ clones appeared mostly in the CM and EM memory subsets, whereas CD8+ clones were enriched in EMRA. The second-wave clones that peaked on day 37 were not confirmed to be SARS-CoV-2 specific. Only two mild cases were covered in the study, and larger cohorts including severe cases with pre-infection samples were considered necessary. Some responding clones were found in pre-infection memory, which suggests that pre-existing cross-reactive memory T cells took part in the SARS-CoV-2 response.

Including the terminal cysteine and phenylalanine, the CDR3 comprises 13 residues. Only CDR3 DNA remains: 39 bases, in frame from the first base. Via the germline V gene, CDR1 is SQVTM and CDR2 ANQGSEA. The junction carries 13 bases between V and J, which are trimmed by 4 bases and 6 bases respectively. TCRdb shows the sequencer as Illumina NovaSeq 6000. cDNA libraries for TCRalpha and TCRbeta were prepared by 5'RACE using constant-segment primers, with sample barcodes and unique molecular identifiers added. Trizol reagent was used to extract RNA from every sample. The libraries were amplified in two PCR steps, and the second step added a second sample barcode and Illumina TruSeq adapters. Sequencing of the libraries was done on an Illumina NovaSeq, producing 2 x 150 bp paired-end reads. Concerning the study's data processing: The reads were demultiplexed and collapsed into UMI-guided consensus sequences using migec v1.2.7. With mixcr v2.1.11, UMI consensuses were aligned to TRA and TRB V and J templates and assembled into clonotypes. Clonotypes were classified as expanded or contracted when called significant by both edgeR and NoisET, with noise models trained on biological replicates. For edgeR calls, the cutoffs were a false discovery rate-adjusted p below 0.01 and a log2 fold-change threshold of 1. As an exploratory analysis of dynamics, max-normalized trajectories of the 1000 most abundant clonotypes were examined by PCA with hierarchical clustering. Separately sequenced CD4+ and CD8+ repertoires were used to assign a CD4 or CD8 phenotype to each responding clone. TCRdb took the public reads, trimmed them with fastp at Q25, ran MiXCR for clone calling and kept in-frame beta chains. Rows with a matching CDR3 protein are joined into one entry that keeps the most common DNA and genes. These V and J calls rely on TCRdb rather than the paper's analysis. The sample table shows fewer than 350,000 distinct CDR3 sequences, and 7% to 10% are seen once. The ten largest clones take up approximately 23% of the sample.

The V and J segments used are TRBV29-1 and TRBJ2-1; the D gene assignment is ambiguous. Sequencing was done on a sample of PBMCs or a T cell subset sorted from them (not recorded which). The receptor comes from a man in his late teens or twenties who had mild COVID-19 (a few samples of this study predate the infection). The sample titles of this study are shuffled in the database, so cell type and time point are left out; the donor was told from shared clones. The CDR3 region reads CSVGAGSGNEQFF. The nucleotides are TGCAGCGTTGGTGCCGGCAGTGGCAATGAGCAGTTCTTC.